This TCR beta chain comes out of a study of T cell changes during pregnancy in multiple sclerosis. Profiling relied on immunoSEQ multiplex PCR, and the TCRdb table lists in-frame clones only, not all of them. The table includes 50,000 to 65,000 clones, 93% detected once. The junction had 19 bases not matched to a gene; V was cut back by 6 bases and J by 0 bases. The CDR3 runs to 19 residues. Germline lookup yields CDR1 KGHSH and CDR2 LQKENI. The rearrangement uses TRBV18 and TRBJ2-7; TRBD2 aligns across 8 bases. The sample was CD8+ T cells from peripheral blood mononuclear cells, taken in the second trimester of pregnancy. The sequence came from a female donor with multiple sclerosis, enrolled in a pregnancy study. The CDR3 bases are TGTGCCAGCTCTCCCTCTGAGAGTAGCGGGATACTACTCTCCTACGAGCAGTACTTC. It encodes CASSPSESSGILLSYEQYF.